This TCR beta chain derives from a study of cytomegalovirus exposure and HLA in healthy donors. Study-wide results and limits: TCR beta sequences numbering under 20,000 were associated with HLA alleles at 0.05 false discovery rate in a later analysis. Reportedly, fewer N-insertions than the approximately 700-donor mean appeared in an Asian-associated ancestry cluster in a later analysis.

PCR amplification relied on 60 Vbeta primers (plus 13 Jbeta primers). The method was immunoSEQ multiplex PCR; TCRdb's version includes in-frame clones alone and lacks a portion of them. The data show roughly 150,000 clones, with 72% seen just once and roughly 2% held by the top ten. For this clone: The antigen is unknown.

V was trimmed by 3 bases and J by 4 bases, leaving 10 bases between them. Germline V gene sequence: CDR1 SNHLY, CDR2 FYNNEI. The CDR3 runs 14 residues. The sequenced material came from PBMCs. V usage is TRBV2 and J usage is TRBJ1-5; D is unresolved. The TCR comes from a man in his forties in good health and CMV-seronegative. The CDR3 loop is CASSEVYGNQPQHF. The CDR3 DNA reads TGTGCCAGCAGTGAGGTCTACGGGAATCAGCCCCAGCATTTT.